The 12 T cell receptor beta chains listed next were all sequenced from one sample in a study of T cells in narcolepsy. TCRdb keeps only in-frame clones here, not all; method: immunoSEQ multiplex PCR. The sample includes about 33,000 clones, roughly 90% of them seen just once. Sequenced material: CD45RA- memory CD4+ T cells from PBMCs. These receptor sequences come from a human donor with narcolepsy.

Remarks on this clone: Relative to the germline gene, one junction end is altered; a read error may explain this. V usage is TRBV5-1 and J usage is TRBJ2-7; D ambiguous. CDR3 length: 12 residues. Germline V gives CDR1 SGHRS, CDR2 YFSETQ. DNA for the CDR3: TGCGCCAGCAGCTTGGAAGGGCTACGCCATGAATTC. Encoded protein: CASSLEGLRHEF.

The V gene is TRBV28, the J gene TRBJ2-1; D is ambiguous. V lost 4 bases, J lost 5 bases, and 12 bases lay in between. The CDR3 is 14 residues long. Germline-derived CDR1 and CDR2 are MDHEN and SYDVKM. This CDR3 reads CASSSWTRNNEQFF. The CDR3 nucleotides read TGTGCCAGCAGTTCGTGGACCCGTAACAATGAGCAGTTCTTC.

This chain links TRBV6-1 with TRBJ2-2; D gene ambiguous. CDR3 length equals 13 residues. V lost 0 bases to trimming and J lost 9 bases, with 8 bases between them. Germline-derived CDR1 and CDR2 are MNHNS and SASEGT. This CDR3 reads CASSEARTRELFF. The CDR3, as DNA: TGTGCCAGCAGTGAAGCCCGGACCAGGGAGCTGTTTTTT.

The chain combines TRBV28 with TRBJ1-5; the match to TRBD1 covers 9 bases. V lost 4 bases to trimming and J lost 7 bases; unmatched junction nucleotides: 8. CDR3 length: 15 residues. CDR1 is MDHEN, CDR2 SYDVKM, per germline. The CDR3 nucleotides read TGTGCCAGCAGTTCCGCCGGGACAGGGCGACAGCCCCAGCATTTT. Translated, it gives CASSSAGTGRQPQHF. Using reference TRBV28 and TRBJ1-5 for the parts outside the CDR3, the full variable domain is DVKVTQSSRYLVKRTGEKVFLECVQDMDHENMFWYRQDPGLGLRLIYFSYDVKMKEKGDIPEGYSVSREKKERFSLILESASTNQTSMYLCASSSAGTGRQPQHFGDGTRLSIL.

This clone came up once. V usage is TRBV6-5 and J usage is TRBJ1-2, with TRBD1 as a possible D gene (6 bases). The CDR3 runs to 12 residues. The V and J ends lost 6 bases and 4 bases respectively, with 9 bases between them. Germline V gene lookup returns CDR1 MNHEY and CDR2 SVGAGI. This chain's CDR3 is CASSRGFYGYTF. The CDR3 DNA reads TGTGCCAGCAGCAGGGGATTCTATGGCTACACCTTC.

CDR3 coding DNA: TGCGCCAGCAGCCTTCAGGCCCGGGGGGCGGGCTGGGAGCAGTACTTC. It is translated as CASSLQARGAGWEQYF. This chain joins TRBV4-3 and TRBJ2-5; a weak D match, TRBD2 (7 bases). This CDR3 has 16 amino acids. The V end lost 4 bases, the J end lost 11 bases, and 26 bases lay between the germline ends. The germline V gene has CDR1 LGHNA and CDR2 YSLEER.

The chain uses TRBV6-5 and TRBJ2-3, with D uncertain. CDR3 length equals 14 residues. Germline V gives CDR1 MNHEY, CDR2 SVGAGI. The V gene lost 4 bases and the J gene lost 8 bases, with 16 bases spanning the gap. CDR3 nucleotide sequence: TGTGCCAGCAGTTCCGAGCGCGGAATGGGTACGCAGTATTTT. This translates into CASSSERGMGTQYF.

This chain uses TRBV5-1 with TRBJ2-1; TRBD2 aligns across 11 bases. J was trimmed by 2 bases and V by 0 bases; bases with no gene match: 1. The CDR3 consists of 16 residues. The germline gives CDR1 SGHRS, CDR2 YFSETQ. This CDR3 reads CASSLVAGGTYNEQFF. The CDR3, as DNA: TGCGCCAGCAGCTTGGTAGCGGGAGGGACCTACAATGAGCAGTTCTTC.

CDR3 sequence reads: CSANDGSNYGYTF. DNA for the CDR3: TGCAGCGCAAACGACGGGTCCAACTATGGCTACACCTTC. The V call is TRBV29-1, the J call TRBJ1-2, with D uncertain. With 7 bases removed from V and 2 bases from J, the gap between germline ends came to 14 bases. Germline V gene sequence: CDR1 SQVTM, CDR2 ANQGSEA. The CDR3 has 13 amino acids.

The chain links TRBV6-5 to TRBJ2-7, with 9 bases matching TRBD1. This CDR3 has 11 residues. V dropped 6 bases and J dropped 8; count of bases not matched to a gene: 2. Germline-derived CDR1 and CDR2 are MNHEY and SVGAGI. The DNA for the CDR3 is TGTGCCAGCAGCGGACAGGGGCAGCAGTACTTC. It codes for CASSGQGQQYF.

This chain connects TRBV13 to TRBJ1-6, with TRBD1 as a possible D gene (5 bases). Trimming took off 2 bases at V and 7 bases at J, with 12 bases between the two ends. The CDR3 contains 15 residues. CDR1 is PRHDT, CDR2 FYEKMQ, per germline (reference sequence). CDR3 nucleotides: TGTGCCAGCAGCTTACGGCAGGGTTACAATTCACCCCTCCACTTT. This sequence encodes CASSLRQGYNSPLHF.

This clone appeared a few times. The rearrangement uses TRBV15 and TRBJ2-1, with 9 bases identical to TRBD2. J gave up 13 bases and V 5 bases, and 6 bases lay outside the gene matches. The CDR3 consists of 12 residues. The germline V gene has CDR1 LNHNV and CDR2 YYDKDF (reference sequence). The CDR3 region is CATSSGTSSQFF. CDR3 coding DNA: TGTGCCACCAGCTCCGGGACTAGCTCTCAGTTCTTC.